These 11 T cell receptor beta chains were all obtained from the same sample, sequenced in a study of beta chain features in type 1 diabetes. The study reverse transcribed the entire isolated RNA, so it sequenced expressed TCRB transcripts. Sequencing used immunoSEQ multiplex PCR; TCRdb keeps in-frame clones, though not all of them. The profile shows approximately 600,000 clones, 9.5% to 15% of them singletons. Study outcomes and limitations: People with Type 1 diabetes carried modestly yet significantly shorter TCRB CDR3s in all four CD4+ subsets.

No antigens are known for them. The sequenced sample was naive CD4+ T cells from blood. The receptor source for this set is a man younger than 45 with type 1 diabetes.

The V gene is TRBV7-2, the J gene TRBJ2-1; weak D call: TRBD2 (6 bases). The CDR3 is made up of 16 amino acids. Trimming took off 2 bases at V and 4 bases at J, with 15 bases between the two ends. From germline, CDR1 is SGHTA and CDR2 FQGNSA. CDR3 residues: CASSLRDGGGYNEQFF. The CDR3, as DNA: TGTGCCAGCAGCTTAAGGGACGGGGGTGGTTACAATGAGCAGTTCTTC.

This clone turned up a few times. The rearrangement uses TRBV2 and TRBJ2-5; maybe TRBD1 (6 bases). The V gene's germline CDR1 is SNHLY and CDR2 FYNNEI. V dropped 4 bases and J dropped 5 bases, with 8 bases sitting between them. This CDR3 spans 12 amino acids. CDR3 sequence (DNA): TGTGCCAGCAGTGGGGACATGGAGACCCAGTACTTC. This encodes CASSGDMETQYF. Full variable domain (outside the CDR3, taken from reference TRBV2 and TRBJ2-5): EPEVTQTPSHQVTQMGQEVILRCVPISNHLYFYWYRQILGQKVEFLVSFYNNEISEKSEIFDDQFSVERPDGSNFTLKIRSTKLEDSAMYFCASSGDMETQYFGPGTRLLVL.

This clone showed up just a few times. The V call is TRBV5-4, the J call TRBJ2-7, with TRBD1 as a possible D gene (7 bases). The CDR3 contains 14 residues. Trimming took off 2 bases at V and 6 bases at J, with 15 bases between the two ends. Germline V lookup: CDR1 SGHNT, CDR2 YYREEE (reference sequence). CDR3: CASSLDGRGAEQYF. The CDR3 DNA reads as TGTGCCAGCAGCTTAGATGGCAGGGGGGCCGAGCAGTACTTC. Full variable domain (rest looked up from reference TRBV5-4 and TRBJ2-7): ETGVTQSPTHLIKTRGQQVTLRCSSQSGHNTVSWYQQALGQGPQFIFQYYREEENGRGNFPPRFSGLQFPNYSSELNVNALELDDSALYLCASSLDGRGAEQYFGPGTRLTVT.

There are a few counts of this clone. The chain employs TRBV29-1 and TRBJ2-4; possibly TRBD1 for D (5 bases). V was trimmed by 0 bases and J by 12 bases, leaving 15 bases between them. This CDR3 is 13 amino acids long. Germline V gene sequence: CDR1 SQVTM, CDR2 ANQGSEA. CDR3 region: CSVEENLATAQYF. The CDR3 DNA reads TGCAGCGTTGAAGAAAATCTGGCGACAGCTCAGTACTTC. Drawing the rest from reference TRBV29-1 and TRBJ2-4, the complete variable domain is SAVISQKPSRDICQRGTSLTIQCQVDSQVTMMFWYRQQPGQSLTLIATANQGSEATYESGFVIDKFPISRPNLTFSTLTVSNMSPEDSSIYLCSVEENLATAQYFGAGTRLSVL.

The rearrangement uses TRBV5-1 and TRBJ1-2; D unresolved. Looked up from germline, CDR1 is SGHRS and CDR2 is YFSETQ. Trimming removed 6 bases at V and 3 bases at J, with 15 bases between. The CDR3 has 14 amino acids. In DNA, the CDR3 is TGCGCCAGCAATGGGGAGTCGGATTACTATGGCTACACCTTC. Residues: CASNGESDYYGYTF.

This rearrangement joins TRBV4-2 to TRBJ2-5, with a weak D call TRBD2 (5 bases). The CDR3 spans 17 residues. The V end lost 4 bases, the J end lost 3 bases, and 21 bases lay between the germline ends. Germline V gives CDR1 LGHNA, CDR2 YNFKEQ. The CDR3 here is CASSPGSSGGREETQYF. In nucleotides, the CDR3 is TGTGCCAGCAGCCCCGGTTCGAGTGGAGGACGGGAAGAGACCCAGTACTTC.

In its sample, this clone was seen a few times. The V call is TRBV6-6, the J call TRBJ2-5; D perhaps matches TRBD1 (6 bases). V lost 10 bases and J lost 5, with 14 bases in between. This CDR3 is 12 amino acids long. CDR1 and CDR2 (germline): MNHNY, SVGAGI (reference sequence). CDR3 DNA: TGTGCCACGAGGACAGCCGGGGAGACCCAGTACTTC. Translating gives CATRTAGETQYF.

The chain is built from TRBV7-9 and TRBJ2-3; tentative D call: TRBD1 (6 bases). Germline-derived CDR1 and CDR2 are SEHNR and FQNEAQ (reference sequence). The V gene lost 3 bases and the J gene lost 4 bases, with 14 bases spanning the gap. The CDR3 sequence is 15 residues long. The CDR3 protein is CASSFSGAEADTQYF. The DNA of the CDR3 is TGTGCCAGCAGCTTCTCAGGGGCCGAGGCAGATACGCAGTATTTT.

This clone has more than one count but fewer than ten. This chain links TRBV5-8 with TRBJ2-4; D might be TRBD1 (6 bases). The germline V and J ends were trimmed by 0 bases and 3 bases, with 7 bases remaining between them. The CDR3 is 14 residues long. The germline V gene encodes CDR1 SGHTS and CDR2 YDEGEE. The CDR3 here is CASSLGGGKNIQYF. CDR3 nucleotides: TGTGCCAGCAGCTTGGGAGGGGGCAAAAACATTCAGTACTTC.

This clone was observed a few times. The chain uses TRBV6-6 and TRBJ2-1; no firm D call. Germline V lookup: CDR1 MNHNY, CDR2 SVGAGI (reference sequence). The CDR3 is made up of 13 amino acids. V was shortened by 6 bases and J by 4 bases, with 10 bases between the two germline ends. In DNA, the CDR3 is TGTGCCAGCAGCCCCATCCGTTACAATGAGCAGTTCTTC. It specifies CASSPIRYNEQFF.

The chain combines TRBV28 with TRBJ1-3, with 9 bases that match TRBD1. This CDR3 is 14 amino acids long. With V trimmed by 8 bases and J by 4 bases, 6 bases remained unmatched. Germline CDR1 reads MDHEN; CDR2 reads SYDVKM. In nucleotides, the CDR3 is TGTGCCAGCTGGGACAGGGCATCAGGAAACACCATATATTTT. It is translated as CASWDRASGNTIYF.